This T cell receptor (beta chain) comes out of a study of shared clonotypes between healthy human individuals. Comment on this clone: The antigen is undetermined.

Study-level points and caveats: When compared with the clonotypes that were shared by all four sorted-subset donors, the non-shared clonotypes turned out to have lower generation probabilities.

The data were produced by immunoSEQ multiplex PCR, yet TCRdb's version contains in-frame clones alone and is incomplete. The repertoire holds 2.3 million or so clones, over 90% seen once, with 0.35% to 0.45% in the top ten. The CDR3 is 16 amino acids. Germline V gene lookup returns CDR1 SGHVS and CDR2 FQNEAQ. Trimming removed 1 base from V and 4 bases from J, with 15 bases in between. This sequence joins TRBV7-8 and TRBJ2-3; D is possibly TRBD2 (6 bases). Sequenced sample: naive CD4+ T cells from PBMCs. Subset defined: CD45RA+ positively selected. The sequence derives from a man in his late teens or twenties in good health. Some clones in this sample may be carry-over from other donors' samples. The CDR3 region is CASSLVGGLFPDTQYF. The DNA for the CDR3 is TGTGCCAGCAGCTTAGTTGGAGGGTTATTTCCAGATACGCAGTATTTT. Together with reference TRBV7-8 and TRBJ2-3, the CDR3 gives the full variable domain: GAGVSQSPRYKVAKRGQDVALRCDPISGHVSLFWYQQALGQGPEFLTYFQNEAQLDKSGLPSDRFFAERPEGSVSTLKIQRTQQEDSAVYLCASSLVGGLFPDTQYFGPGTRLTVL.